Shown below are 9 T cell receptor beta chains from a single sample sequenced in a study of cytomegalovirus exposure and HLA in healthy donors. In the PCR, 60 Vbeta and 13 Jbeta primers were used. The assay was immunoSEQ multiplex PCR, and TCRdb's table has in-frame clones only and misses some. The table has about 160,000 clones, 65% to 85% seen once; the top ten hold 2.4%. The sequencing sample was made of PBMCs. The source is a male donor in good health and CMV-seronegative.

V and J are TRBV4-3 and TRBJ2-1; 13 bases fit TRBD2. Germline V gene lookup returns CDR1 LGHNA and CDR2 YSLEER. The CDR3 is made up of 15 amino acids. Trimming removed 5 bases from V and 8 bases from J; junction bases left unmatched: 6. The CDR3 reads CASSSLAGGPDEQFF. The CDR3 region has the DNA TGCGCCAGCAGCTCACTAGCGGGGGGGCCGGATGAGCAGTTCTTC.

The chain couples TRBV19 to TRBJ2-4; TRBD1 matches 9 bases. The J segment lost 1 base and the V segment lost 5 bases, leaving 12 bases of the junction unmatched. From germline, CDR1 is LNHDA and CDR2 SQIVND (reference sequence). There are 18 residues in the CDR3. The CDR3 bases are TGTGCCAGTAGTCCAAACAGGGGGCGGCTTGGGGCCAAAAACATTCAGTACTTC. Protein sequence: CASSPNRGRLGAKNIQYF. Using reference TRBV19 and TRBJ2-4 for the parts outside the CDR3, the full variable domain is DGGITQSPKYLFRKEGQNVTLSCEQNLNHDAMYWYRQDPGQGLRLIYYSQIVNDFQKGDIAEGYSVSREKKESFPLTVTSAQKNPTAFYLCASSPNRGRLGAKNIQYFGAGTRLSVL.

This chain connects TRBV27 to TRBJ1-2; tentatively, D is TRBD1 (6 bases). This CDR3 comprises 17 residues. V dropped 5 bases and J dropped 4 bases, with 23 bases sitting between them. Per germline, CDR1 MNHEY and CDR2 SMNVEV (reference sequence). CDR3 DNA: TGTGCCAGCAGTCCACTACTAGTCAGGGGAATTGGCTATGGCTACACCTTC. This translates into CASSPLLVRGIGYGYTF.

A few counts support this clone. The CDR3 protein is CASSYVGRPNTGELFF. CDR3 DNA: TGTGCCAGCAGTTACGTAGGGAGGCCCAACACCGGGGAGCTGTTTTTT. The chain uses TRBV6-5 and TRBJ2-2; TRBD2 might be the D (6 bases). With 2 bases removed from V and 2 bases from J, the gap between germline ends came to 12 bases. Germline-derived CDR1 and CDR2 are MNHEY and SVGAGI. This CDR3 has 16 residues.

This chain connects TRBV7-2 to TRBJ2-1; the match to TRBD1 covers 8 bases. V dropped 5 bases and J dropped 6; count of bases not matched to a gene: 15. From germline, CDR1 is SGHTA and CDR2 FQGNSA. The CDR3 loop spans 17 amino acids. CDR3 amino acids: CASSPNLDRVVINEQFF. CDR3 in DNA: TGTGCCAGCAGCCCTAATTTGGACAGGGTTGTGATCAATGAGCAGTTCTTC.

This clone showed up just a few times. The chain carries TRBV4-1 and TRBJ1-5; D gene uncertain. The CDR3 loop spans 14 amino acids. Between the trimmed V and J ends, which lost 2 bases and 9 bases, there was a span of 14 bases. Germline V gene data show CDR1 as MGHRA and CDR2 as YSYEKL. Here the CDR3 reads CASSQTLGEAPQHF. CDR3 nucleotide sequence: TGCGCCAGCAGCCAAACCTTAGGAGAGGCGCCCCAGCATTTT.

The genes are TRBV19 and TRBJ1-1, with 7 nucleotides matching TRBD1. Germline trimming cut 3 bases from V and 4 bases from J; bases unmatched to any gene: 11. Germline V gives CDR1 LNHDA, CDR2 SQIVND (reference sequence). The CDR3 loop spans 16 amino acids. CDR3 region: CASSINPQGDATEAFF. The CDR3 nucleotides are TGTGCCAGTAGTATCAATCCCCAGGGGGACGCCACTGAAGCTTTCTTT.

V usage is TRBV29-1 and J usage is TRBJ2-5, with D perhaps TRBD2 (6 bases). The J call may not be correct, given that the DNA end is closer to TRBJ2-7. Per germline, CDR1 SQVTM and CDR2 ANQGSEA. CDR3 length: 13 residues. CDR3 sequence (DNA): TGCAGCGTTGAAGTCGGAGGGAACTACGAGCAGTACTTC. Translated, it gives CSVEVGGNYEQYF.

The chain employs TRBV5-1 and TRBJ1-6; D ambiguous. Per the germline V gene, CDR1 is SGHRS and CDR2 is YFSETQ. The CDR3 sequence is 19 residues long. Trimming removed 0 bases at V and 6 bases at J, with 22 bases between. The CDR3 protein is CASSLAPATLFHINSPLHF. DNA for the CDR3: TGCGCCAGCAGCTTGGCCCCGGCGACTCTTTTTCATATTAATTCACCCCTCCACTTT.